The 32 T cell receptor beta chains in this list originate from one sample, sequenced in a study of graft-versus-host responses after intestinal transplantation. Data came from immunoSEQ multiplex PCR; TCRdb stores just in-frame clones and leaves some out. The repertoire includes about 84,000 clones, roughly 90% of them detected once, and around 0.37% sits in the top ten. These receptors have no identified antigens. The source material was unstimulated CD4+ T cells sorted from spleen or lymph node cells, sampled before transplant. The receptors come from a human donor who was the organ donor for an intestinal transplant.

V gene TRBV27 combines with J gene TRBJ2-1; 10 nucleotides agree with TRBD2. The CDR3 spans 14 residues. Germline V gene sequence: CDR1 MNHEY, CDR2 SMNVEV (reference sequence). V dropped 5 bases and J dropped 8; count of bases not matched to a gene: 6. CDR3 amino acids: CASSERGGVHEQFF. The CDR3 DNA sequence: TGTGCCAGCAGTGAGCGGGGGGGCGTTCATGAGCAGTTCTTC.

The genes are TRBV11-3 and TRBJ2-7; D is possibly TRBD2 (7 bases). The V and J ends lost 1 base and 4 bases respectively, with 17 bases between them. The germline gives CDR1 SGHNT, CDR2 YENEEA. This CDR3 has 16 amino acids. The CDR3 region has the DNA TGTGCCAGCAGCTTAGGCGGGGGCAGGGAGAGTTACGAGCAGTACTTC. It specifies CASSLGGGRESYEQYF.

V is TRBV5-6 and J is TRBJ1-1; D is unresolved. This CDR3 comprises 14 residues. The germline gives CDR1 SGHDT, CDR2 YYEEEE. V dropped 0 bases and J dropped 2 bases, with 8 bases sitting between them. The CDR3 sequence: CASSLAGYNTEAFF. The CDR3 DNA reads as TGTGCCAGCAGCTTGGCGGGATACAACACTGAAGCTTTCTTT.

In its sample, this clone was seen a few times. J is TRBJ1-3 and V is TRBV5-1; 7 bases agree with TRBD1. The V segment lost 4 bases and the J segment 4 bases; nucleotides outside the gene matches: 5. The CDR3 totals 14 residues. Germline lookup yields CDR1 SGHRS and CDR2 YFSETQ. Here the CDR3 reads CASSRTGVGNTIYF. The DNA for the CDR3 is TGCGCCAGCAGCCGAACAGGGGTGGGAAACACCATATATTTT. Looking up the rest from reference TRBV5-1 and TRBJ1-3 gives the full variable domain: KAGVTQTPRYLIKTRGQQVTLSCSPISGHRSVSWYQQTPGQGLQFLFEYFSETQRNKGNFPGRFSGRQFSNSRSEMNVSTLELGDSALYLCASSRTGVGNTIYFGEGSWLTVV.

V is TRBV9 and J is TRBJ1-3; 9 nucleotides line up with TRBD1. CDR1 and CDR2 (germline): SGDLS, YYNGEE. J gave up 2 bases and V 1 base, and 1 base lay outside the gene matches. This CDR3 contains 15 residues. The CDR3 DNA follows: TGTGCCAGCAGCGTAAGGACAGGGGCTGGAAACACCATATATTTT. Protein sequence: CASSVRTGAGNTIYF.

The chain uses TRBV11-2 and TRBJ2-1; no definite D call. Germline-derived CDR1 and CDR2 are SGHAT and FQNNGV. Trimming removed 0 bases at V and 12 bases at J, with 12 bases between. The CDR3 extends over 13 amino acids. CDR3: CASSLDRARRQFF. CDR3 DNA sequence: TGTGCCAGCAGCTTAGATCGTGCTAGGCGGCAGTTCTTC.

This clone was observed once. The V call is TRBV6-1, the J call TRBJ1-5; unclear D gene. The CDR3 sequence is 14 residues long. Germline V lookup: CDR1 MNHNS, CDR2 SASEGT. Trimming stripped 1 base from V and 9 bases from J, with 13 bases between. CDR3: CASSEGRAPGPQHF. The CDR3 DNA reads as TGTGCCAGCAGTGAAGGGAGGGCCCCAGGGCCCCAGCATTTT.

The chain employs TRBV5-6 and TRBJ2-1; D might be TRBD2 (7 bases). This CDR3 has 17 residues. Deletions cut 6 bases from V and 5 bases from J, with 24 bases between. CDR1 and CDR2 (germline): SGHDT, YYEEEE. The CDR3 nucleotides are TGTGCCAGCACCACGAGGGAGGGGGGGGTGAGGGACAATGAGCAGTTCTTC. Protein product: CASTTREGGVRDNEQFF.

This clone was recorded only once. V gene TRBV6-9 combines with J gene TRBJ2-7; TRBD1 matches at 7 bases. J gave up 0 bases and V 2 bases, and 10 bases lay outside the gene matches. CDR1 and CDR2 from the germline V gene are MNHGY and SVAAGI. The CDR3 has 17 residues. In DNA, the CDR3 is TGTGCCAGCAGTTATACGAGAACAGGGGTACCCTCCTACGAGCAGTACTTC. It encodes CASSYTRTGVPSYEQYF.

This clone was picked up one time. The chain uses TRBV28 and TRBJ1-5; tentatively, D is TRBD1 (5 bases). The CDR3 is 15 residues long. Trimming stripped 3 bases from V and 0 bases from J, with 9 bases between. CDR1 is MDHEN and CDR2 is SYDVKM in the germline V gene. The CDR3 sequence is CASSLPGNSNQPQHF. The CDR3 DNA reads TGTGCCAGCAGTTTGCCAGGGAATAGCAATCAGCCCCAGCATTTT.

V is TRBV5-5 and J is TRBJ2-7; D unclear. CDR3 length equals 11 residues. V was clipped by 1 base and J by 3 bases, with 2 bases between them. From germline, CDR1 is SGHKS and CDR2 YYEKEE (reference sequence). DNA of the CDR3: TGTGCCAGCAGCTTGTACTACGAGCAGTACTTC. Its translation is CASSLYYEQYF.

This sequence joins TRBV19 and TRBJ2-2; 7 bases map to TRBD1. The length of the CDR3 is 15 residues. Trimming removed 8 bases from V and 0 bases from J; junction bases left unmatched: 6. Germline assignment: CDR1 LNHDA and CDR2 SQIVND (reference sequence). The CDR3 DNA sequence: TGTGCCAGTGGCGACAGGGATCCGAACACCGGGGAGCTGTTTTTT. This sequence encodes CASGDRDPNTGELFF.

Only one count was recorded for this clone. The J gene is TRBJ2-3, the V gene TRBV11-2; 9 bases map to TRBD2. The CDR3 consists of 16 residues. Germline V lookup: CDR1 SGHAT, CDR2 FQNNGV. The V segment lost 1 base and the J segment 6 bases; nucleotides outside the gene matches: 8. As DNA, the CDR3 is TGTGCCAGCAGCTTAGTCCGAGCGGGGGGACGGGATACGCAGTATTTT. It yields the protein CASSLVRAGGRDTQYF.

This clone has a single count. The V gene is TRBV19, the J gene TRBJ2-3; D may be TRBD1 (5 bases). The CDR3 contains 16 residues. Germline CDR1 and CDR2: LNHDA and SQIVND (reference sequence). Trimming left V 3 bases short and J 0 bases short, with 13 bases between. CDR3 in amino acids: CASSIRERISTDTQYF. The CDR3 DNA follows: TGTGCCAGTAGTATCAGGGAAAGAATTAGCACAGATACGCAGTATTTT.

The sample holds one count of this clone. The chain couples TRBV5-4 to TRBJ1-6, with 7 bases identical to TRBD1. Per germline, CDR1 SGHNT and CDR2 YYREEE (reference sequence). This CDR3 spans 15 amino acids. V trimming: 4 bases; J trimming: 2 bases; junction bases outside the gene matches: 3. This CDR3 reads CASSVDRAYNSPLHF. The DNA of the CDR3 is TGTGCCAGCAGCGTTGACAGGGCCTATAATTCACCCCTCCACTTT.

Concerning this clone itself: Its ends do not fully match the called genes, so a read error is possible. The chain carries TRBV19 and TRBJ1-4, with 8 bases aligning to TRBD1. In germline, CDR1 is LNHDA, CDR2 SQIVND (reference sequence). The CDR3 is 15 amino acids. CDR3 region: CASSTRTGWNEKLLF. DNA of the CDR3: TGTGCCAGTAGTACTCGGACAGGGTGGAATGAAAAACTGCTTTTT.

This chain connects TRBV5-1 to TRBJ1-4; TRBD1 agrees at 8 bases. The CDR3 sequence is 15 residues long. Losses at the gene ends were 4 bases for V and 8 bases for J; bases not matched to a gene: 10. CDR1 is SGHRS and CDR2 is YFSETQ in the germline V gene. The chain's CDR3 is CASSLDRGAGEKLFF. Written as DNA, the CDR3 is TGCGCCAGCAGCCTAGACAGGGGCGCAGGGGAAAAACTGTTTTTT. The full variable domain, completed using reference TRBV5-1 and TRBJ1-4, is KAGVTQTPRYLIKTRGQQVTLSCSPISGHRSVSWYQQTPGQGLQFLFEYFSETQRNKGNFPGRFSGRQFSNSRSEMNVSTLELGDSALYLCASSLDRGAGEKLFFGSGTQLSVL.

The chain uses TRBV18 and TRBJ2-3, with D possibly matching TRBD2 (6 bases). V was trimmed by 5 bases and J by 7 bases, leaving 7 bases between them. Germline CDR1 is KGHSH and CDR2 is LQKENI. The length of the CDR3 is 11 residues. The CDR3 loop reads CASSGGNTQYF. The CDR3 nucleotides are TGTGCCAGCTCAGGGGGGAATACGCAGTATTTT.

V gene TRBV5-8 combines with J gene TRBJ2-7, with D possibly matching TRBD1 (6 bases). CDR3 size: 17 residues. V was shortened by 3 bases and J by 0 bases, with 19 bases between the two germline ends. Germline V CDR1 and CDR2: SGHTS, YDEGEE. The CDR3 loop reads CASSYRKHTGTSYEQYF. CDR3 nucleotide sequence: TGTGCCAGCAGCTACAGAAAACACACAGGGACCTCCTACGAGCAGTACTTC. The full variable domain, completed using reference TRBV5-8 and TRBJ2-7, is EAGVTQSPTHLIKTRGQQATLRCSPISGHTSVYWYQQALGLGLQFLLWYDEGEERNRGNFPPRFSGRQFPNYSSELNVNALELEDSALYLCASSYRKHTGTSYEQYFGPGTRLTVT.

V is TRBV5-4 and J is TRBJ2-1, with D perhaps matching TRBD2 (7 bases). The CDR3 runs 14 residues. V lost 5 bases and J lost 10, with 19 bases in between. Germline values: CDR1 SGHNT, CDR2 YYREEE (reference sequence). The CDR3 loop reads CASRLEIGGREQFF. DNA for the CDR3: TGTGCCAGCAGACTTGAGATCGGGGGGCGGGAGCAGTTCTTC.

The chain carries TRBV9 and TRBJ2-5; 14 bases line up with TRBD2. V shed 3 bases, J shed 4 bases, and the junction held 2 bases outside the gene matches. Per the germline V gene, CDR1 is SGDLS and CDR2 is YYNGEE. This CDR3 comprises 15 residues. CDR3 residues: CASSAGLAGGETQYF. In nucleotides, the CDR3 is TGTGCCAGCAGCGCCGGACTAGCGGGAGGAGAGACCCAGTACTTC.

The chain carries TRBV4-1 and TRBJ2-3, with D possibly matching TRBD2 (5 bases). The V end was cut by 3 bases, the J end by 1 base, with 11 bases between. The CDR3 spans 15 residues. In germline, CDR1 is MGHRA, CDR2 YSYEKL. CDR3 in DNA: TGCGCCAGCAGCCACCTGGACTCTCGCACAGATACGCAGTATTTT. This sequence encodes CASSHLDSRTDTQYF.

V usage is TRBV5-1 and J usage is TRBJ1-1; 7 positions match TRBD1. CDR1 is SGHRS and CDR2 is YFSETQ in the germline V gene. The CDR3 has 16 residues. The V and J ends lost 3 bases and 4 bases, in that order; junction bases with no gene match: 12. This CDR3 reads CASSSNINSGGTEAFF. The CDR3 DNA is TGCGCCAGCAGCTCCAATATCAATTCAGGGGGCACTGAAGCTTTCTTT.

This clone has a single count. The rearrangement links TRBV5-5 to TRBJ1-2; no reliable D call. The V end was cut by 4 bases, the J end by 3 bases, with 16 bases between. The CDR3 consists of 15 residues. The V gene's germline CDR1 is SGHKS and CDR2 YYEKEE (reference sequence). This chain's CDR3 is CASSKGGENYYGYTF. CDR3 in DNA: TGTGCCAGCAGCAAAGGCGGAGAAAACTACTATGGCTACACCTTC.

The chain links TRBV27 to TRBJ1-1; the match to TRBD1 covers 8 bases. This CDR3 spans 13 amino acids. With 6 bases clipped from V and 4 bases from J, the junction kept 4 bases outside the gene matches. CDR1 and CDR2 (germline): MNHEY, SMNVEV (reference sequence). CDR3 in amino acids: CASRYTGGTEAFF. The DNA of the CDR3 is TGTGCCAGCAGGTACACAGGGGGCACTGAAGCTTTCTTT.

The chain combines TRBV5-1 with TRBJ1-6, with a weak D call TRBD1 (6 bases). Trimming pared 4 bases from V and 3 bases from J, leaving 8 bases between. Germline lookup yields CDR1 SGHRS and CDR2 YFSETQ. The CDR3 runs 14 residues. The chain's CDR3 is CASSPGHYNSPLHF. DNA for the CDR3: TGCGCCAGCAGCCCGGGACACTATAATTCACCCCTCCACTTT.

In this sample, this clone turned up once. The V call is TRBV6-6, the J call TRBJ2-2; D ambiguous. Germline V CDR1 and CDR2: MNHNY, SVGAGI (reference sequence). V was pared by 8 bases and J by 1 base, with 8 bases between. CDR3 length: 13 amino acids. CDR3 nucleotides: TGTGCCAGCTGTCAGTGGAACACCGGGGAGCTGTTTTTT. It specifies CASCQWNTGELFF.

CDR3 coding DNA: TGTGCCAGCAGCTTAAGACTAGCGGGGGGGGGAGAGACCCAGTACTTC. This translates into CASSLRLAGGGETQYF. This chain uses TRBV9 with TRBJ2-5; 14 positions agree with TRBD2. Per germline, CDR1 SGDLS and CDR2 YYNGEE. The CDR3 is 16 amino acids. V dropped 4 bases and J dropped 4; count of bases not matched to a gene: 6.

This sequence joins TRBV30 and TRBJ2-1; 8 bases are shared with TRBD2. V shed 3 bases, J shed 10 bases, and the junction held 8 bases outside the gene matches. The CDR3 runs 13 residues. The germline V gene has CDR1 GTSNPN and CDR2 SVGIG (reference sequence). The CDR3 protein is CAWRGGLGIEQFF. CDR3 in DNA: TGTGCCTGGAGGGGGGGACTAGGGATAGAGCAGTTCTTC.

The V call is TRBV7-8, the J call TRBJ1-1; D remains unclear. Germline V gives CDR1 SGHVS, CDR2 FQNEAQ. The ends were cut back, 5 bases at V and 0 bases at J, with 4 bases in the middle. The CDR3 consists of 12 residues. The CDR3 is CASSRVNTEAFF. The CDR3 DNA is TGTGCCAGCAGCCGAGTGAACACTGAAGCTTTCTTT.

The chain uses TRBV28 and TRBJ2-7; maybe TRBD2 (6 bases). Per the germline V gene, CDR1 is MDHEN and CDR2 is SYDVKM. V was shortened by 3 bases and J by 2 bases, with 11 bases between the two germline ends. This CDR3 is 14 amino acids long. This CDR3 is CASSLVAGTYEQYF. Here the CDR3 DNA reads TGTGCCAGCAGTTTGGTCGCGGGGACCTACGAGCAGTACTTC.

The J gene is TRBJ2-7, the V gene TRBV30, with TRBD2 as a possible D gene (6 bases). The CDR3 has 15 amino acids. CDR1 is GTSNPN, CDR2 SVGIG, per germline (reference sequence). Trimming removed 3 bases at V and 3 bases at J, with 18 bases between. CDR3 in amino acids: CAWSAGTGLFYEQYF. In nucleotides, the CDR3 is TGTGCCTGGAGCGCAGGTACGGGACTCTTCTACGAGCAGTACTTC.